The present T cell receptor (beta chain) was sequenced within a study of control samples from healthy donors and cancer patients. The CDR3 extends over 17 amino acids. V lost 4 bases to trimming and J lost 4 bases; unmatched junction nucleotides: 12. Per the germline V gene, CDR1 is SGDLS and CDR2 is YYNGEE. Some clones are missing from TCRdb's copy, which holds only in-frame ones; the method was immunoSEQ multiplex PCR. The sample includes about 130,000 clones, 80% to 95% seen only once; the top ten take about 2.7%. This TCR came from a man aged 35 to 55 in good health. Source material: blood. This chain connects TRBV9 to TRBJ2-7; 12 positions match TRBD2. The CDR3 loop reads CASSPRPLAGGPYEQYF. The CDR3 DNA reads as TGTGCCAGCAGCCCTCGCCCTCTAGCGGGGGGGCCTTACGAGCAGTACTTC.